A selection of T cell receptor beta chains follows, all from one sample in a study of blood T cell repertoires in COVID-19. This table comes from immunoSEQ multiplex PCR, and its TCRdb copy is limited to in-frame clones, with some not included. The sample shows over 100,000 clones, around 87% of them seen only once. The sequencing input was peripheral blood. These receptors all stem from a man over 45 with acute or convalescent COVID-19. Each CDR3 is given with its conserved first and last residue. Each record gives: clone size, J gene, D gene, V gene, CDR3 protein, CDR3 DNA. D genes are given only for firm matches. Clone size appears in some rows only: once, few, many, or a class for an expanded clone.

NA	TRBJ2-7	TRBD1	TRBV5-1	CASSFRMGQYEQYF	TGCGCCAGCAGCTTCCGAATGGGACAGTACGAGCAGTACTTC
NA	TRBJ2-5	TRBD2	TRBV7-9	CASSTGLAGGPGETQYF	TGTGCCAGCAGCACGGGACTAGCGGGAGGGCCTGGGGAGACCCAGTACTTC
NA	TRBJ2-2	NA	TRBV21-1	CASSGGLAGVRMAGELFF	TGTGCCAGCAGCGGGGGACTAGCGGGAGTAAGGATGGCCGGGGAGCTGTTTTTT
NA	TRBJ2-7	TRBD2	TRBV3-1/TRBV3-2	CASSQGSGSSSYEQYF	TGTGCCAGCAGCCAAGGCAGCGGGAGCAGCTCCTACGAGCAGTACTTC
NA	TRBJ1-2	NA	TRBV28	CASRPQAIYGYTF	TGTGCCAGCAGGCCCCAGGCGATATATGGCTACACCTTC
NA	TRBJ2-1	TRBD2	TRBV5-1	CASSLPSGTGNEQFF	TGCGCCAGCAGCTTGCCTAGCGGGACCGGGAATGAGCAGTTCTTC
NA	TRBJ2-3	NA	TRBV5-1	CASSLGLSSTDTQYF	TGCGCCAGCAGCTTGGGTCTCTCTAGCACAGATACGCAGTATTTT
NA	TRBJ2-3	TRBD2	TRBV5-4	CASSTSVLDTQYF	TGTGCCAGCAGTACTAGCGTCCTAGATACGCAGTATTTT
NA	TRBJ2-1	NA	TRBV18	CASSSDREGYNEQFF	TGTGCCAGCTCATCGGACAGGGAGGGGTACAATGAGCAGTTCTTC
NA	TRBJ2-2	TRBD1	TRBV25-1	CASSADREGTGELFF	TGTGCCAGCAGTGCGGACAGGGAAGGGACCGGGGAGCTGTTTTTT
NA	TRBJ1-6	NA	TRBV27	CASSLSTGHLNSPLHF	TGTGCCAGCAGTTTATCAACGGGACACTTAAATTCACCCCTCCACTTT
NA	TRBJ2-5	NA	TRBV2	CASAGNQETQYF	TGTGCCAGCGCAGGGAATCAAGAGACCCAGTACTTC
once	TRBJ1-2	NA	TRBV10-2	CASSESTADGYTF	TGCGCCAGCAGTGAGTCGACCGCGGATGGCTACACCTTC
NA	TRBJ1-2	NA	TRBV19	CASSIRSARANYGYTF	TGTGCCAGTAGTATTAGGTCAGCGAGAGCTAACTATGGCTACACCTTC
NA	TRBJ2-4	NA	TRBV28	CASSPWTLAKNIQYF	TGTGCCAGCAGTCCGTGGACACTGGCCAAAAACATTCAGTACTTC
NA	TRBJ2-1	NA	TRBV3-1/TRBV3-2	CASTPRAVGGEQFF	TGTGCCAGCACCCCAAGAGCGGTAGGGGGTGAGCAGTTCTTC
NA	TRBJ2-6	NA	TRBV27	CASSLGAGSGANVLTF	TGTGCCAGCAGTTTAGGGGCAGGCTCTGGGGCCAACGTCCTGACTTTC
NA	TRBJ1-1	TRBD1	TRBV28	CASSPDRAEAFF	TGTGCCAGCAGCCCTGACAGGGCTGAAGCTTTCTTT
NA	TRBJ2-1	NA	TRBV4-1	CASSLTDSRGNYNEQFF	TGCGCCAGCAGCCTAACCGATAGCCGCGGGAATTACAATGAGCAGTTCTTC
few	TRBJ2-2	NA	TRBV9	CASSVGTSNTGELFF	TGTGCCAGCAGCGTGGGGACTTCGAACACCGGGGAGCTGTTTTTT
NA	TRBJ2-4	TRBD1	TRBV15	CATRTRDRNIQYF	TGTGCCACCAGAACCCGGGACAGAAACATTCAGTACTTC
NA	TRBJ1-2	NA	TRBV19	CASSINPTNYGYTF	TGTGCCAGTAGTATAAACCCTACTAACTATGGCTACACCTTC
NA	TRBJ2-7	NA	TRBV6-5	CASSYGRGYEQYF	TGTGCCAGCAGTTACGGCCGGGGTTACGAGCAGTACTTC
NA	TRBJ2-5	TRBD1	TRBV9	CASSPHIRDRETQYF	TGTGCCAGCAGCCCACACATCCGGGACAGAGAGACCCAGTACTTC
NA	TRBJ2-5	NA	TRBV11-2	CASSLQGAETQYF	TGTGCCAGCAGCCTGCAGGGTGCGGAGACCCAGTACTTC
NA	TRBJ2-1	NA	TRBV7-8	CASSLTGNNEQFF	TGTGCCAGCAGTCTCACAGGGAACAATGAGCAGTTCTTC
NA	TRBJ1-5	TRBD1	TRBV5-1	CASSSGQGMPQHF	TGCGCCAGCAGCTCGGGACAGGGAATGCCCCAGCATTTT
NA	TRBJ2-1	TRBD2	TRBV9	CASSATSGRGRNEQFF	TGTGCCAGCAGCGCCACTAGCGGGAGGGGAAGGAATGAGCAGTTCTTC
NA	TRBJ2-3	TRBD2	TRBV4-1	CASSHGTGTSGRKYSTDTQYF	TGCGCCAGCAGCCATGGTACCGGGACTAGCGGGAGGAAATATAGCACAGATACGCAGTATTTT
NA	TRBJ2-5	NA	TRBV5-1	CASSLGGGETQYF	TGCGCCAGCAGCCTTGGTGGCGGAGAGACCCAGTACTTC
NA	TRBJ2-2	NA	TRBV5-4	CASGGSSVNTGELFF	TGTGCCAGCGGTGGTTCTAGCGTGAACACCGGGGAGCTGTTTTTT
NA	TRBJ2-3	NA	TRBV11-3	CASSFIRTDTQYF	TGTGCCAGCAGCTTCATTAGAACAGATACGCAGTATTTT
NA	TRBJ2-2	TRBD1	TRBV9	CASSVETGGITGELFF	TGTGCCAGCAGCGTAGAGACAGGGGGTATCACCGGGGAGCTGTTTTTT
NA	TRBJ2-1	TRBD2	TRBV5-6	CASSLVGTSGRIEQFF	TGTGCCAGCAGCTTGGTTGGGACTAGCGGAAGGATTGAGCAGTTCTTC
NA	TRBJ2-2	NA	TRBV30	CAWSVGGYTGELFF	TGTGCCTGGAGTGTAGGAGGGTACACCGGGGAGCTGTTTTTT
NA	TRBJ2-1	TRBD2	TRBV30	CAWGTSGRIEQFF	TGTGCCTGGGGGACTAGCGGGAGGATTGAGCAGTTCTTC
NA	TRBJ2-1	NA	TRBV4-1	CASSQEFRVDEQFF	TGCGCCAGCAGCCAAGAGTTCAGGGTTGATGAGCAGTTCTTC
NA	TRBJ1-2	NA	TRBV6-5	CASSDAREYGYTF	TGTGCCAGCAGCGACGCGCGGGAATACGGCTACACCTTC
NA	TRBJ2-5	TRBD1	TRBV19	CASSSLRDRARQETQYF	TGTGCCAGTAGTAGCTTACGGGACAGGGCCCGCCAAGAGACCCAGTACTTC
NA	TRBJ2-3	TRBD1	TRBV5-1	CASVEQGAQTDTQYF	TGCGCCAGCGTGGAACAGGGGGCGCAGACAGATACGCAGTATTTT
NA	TRBJ2-5	NA	TRBV7-9	CASSPRTPHQETQYF	TGTGCCAGCAGCCCTCGGACACCTCACCAAGAGACCCAGTACTTC
NA	TRBJ2-3	NA	TRBV7-9	CASSLEPDTQYF	TGTGCCAGCAGCTTAGAGCCGGATACGCAGTATTTT
NA	TRBJ2-3	NA	TRBV18	CASSPEPDTQYF	TGTGCCAGCTCACCCGAGCCAGATACGCAGTATTTT
NA	TRBJ2-7	NA	TRBV4-2	CASSPEGYGGYEQYF	TGTGCCAGCAGCCCCGAAGGGTACGGAGGCTACGAGCAGTACTTC
NA	TRBJ2-1	NA	TRBV7-2	CASSLARSEQFF	TGTGCCAGCAGCTTAGCTCGCAGTGAGCAGTTCTTC
NA	TRBJ2-4	NA	TRBV6-2/TRBV6-3	CASSYSAGGGIQYF	TGTGCCAGCAGTTACTCGGCGGGCGGCGGCATTCAGTACTTC
NA	TRBJ2-7	TRBD2	TRBV5-1	CASSLALAGVHYEQYF	TGCGCCAGCAGCTTGGCGCTAGCGGGAGTTCACTACGAGCAGTACTTC
NA	TRBJ2-5	NA	TRBV28	CASRVTNQETQYF	TGTGCCAGCAGGGTGACTAACCAAGAGACCCAGTACTTC
NA	TRBJ1-1	NA	TRBV19	CASSIERETEAFF	TGTGCCAGTAGTATAGAGAGAGAAACTGAAGCTTTCTTT
NA	TRBJ1-5	TRBD1	TRBV19	CASTPDRGYQPQHF	TGTGCCAGTACCCCTGACAGGGGGTATCAGCCCCAGCATTTT